This T cell receptor (beta chain) was obtained from a study of T-cell memory formation after mild COVID-19. Study overall: TCR clusters were mostly confined to one donor each.

A few counts support this clonotype. The antigen remains undetermined. The authors produced TCR alpha and TCR beta cDNA libraries with sample barcodes and UMIs by 5'RACE using constant-segment primers. TCRdb analysed the 5' RACE reads with MiXCR anew, one entry per CDR3 protein. The sample shows 120,000 to 150,000 distinct CDR3 sequences, 15% to 20% of them seen only once. The V and J ends lost 1 base and 4 bases respectively, with 12 bases between them. Germline V gene lookup returns CDR1 SGHRS and CDR2 YFSETQ. The CDR3 totals 15 residues. Whole-study results and caveats: The second-wave clones peaking on day 37 were not confirmed as SARS-CoV-2-specific. Clones which contracted sat mainly in CM and EM if CD4+, and in EMRA if CD8+.

The clonotype was recovered from an adult woman who had mild COVID-19 (a few samples of this study predate the infection). Cell type and time point are not known. Source material: PBMCs or a T cell subset sorted from them (not recorded which). The gene calls are TRBV5-1 and TRBJ1-5; the D gene is possibly TRBD1 (5 bases). The CDR3 DNA is TGCGCCAGCAGCTTGTCGACAGAGCCTAATCAGCCCCAGCATTTT. Translation gives CASSLSTEPNQPQHF.